This T cell receptor beta chain was observed in a study of T cells in Graves' hyperthyroidism and ophthalmopathy. Study-level points and caveats: Onset of ophthalmopathy came a median 6.5 months after the model predicted it. Also found in blood were most expanded thyroid clonotypes above 0.001.

Diagnosing involved the use of clinical symptoms, serum thyroxine and TRAb, thyroid ultrasound and orbital computed tomography. Source material for PBMCs was roughly 10 ml fresh peripheral blood. CDR1 and CDR2 (germline): SGHRS, YFSETQ. CDR3 length: 14 amino acids. V lost 4 bases and J lost 4; bases outside the gene matches: 4. This clonotype was observed a few times. The target antigen is unknown. RNA transcripts were the template for amplifying TCR beta CDR3 regions. During a first-round RT-PCR of the TCR CDR3, the HTBI primer set was used. MiXCR was run by TCRdb on the multiplex PCR reads, yielding one entry per CDR3 protein. The sample has approximately 610,000 distinct CDR3 sequences; about 15% are singletons.

Sequenced material: blood. This receptor was taken from a woman aged 40 to 50 with Graves' ophthalmopathy. This rearrangement joins TRBV5-1 to TRBJ2-2, with 7 bases aligning to TRBD2. The CDR3 nucleotides read TGCGCCAGCAGCCTGGGACTAAGCACCGGGGAGCTGTTTTTT. It is translated as CASSLGLSTGELFF.